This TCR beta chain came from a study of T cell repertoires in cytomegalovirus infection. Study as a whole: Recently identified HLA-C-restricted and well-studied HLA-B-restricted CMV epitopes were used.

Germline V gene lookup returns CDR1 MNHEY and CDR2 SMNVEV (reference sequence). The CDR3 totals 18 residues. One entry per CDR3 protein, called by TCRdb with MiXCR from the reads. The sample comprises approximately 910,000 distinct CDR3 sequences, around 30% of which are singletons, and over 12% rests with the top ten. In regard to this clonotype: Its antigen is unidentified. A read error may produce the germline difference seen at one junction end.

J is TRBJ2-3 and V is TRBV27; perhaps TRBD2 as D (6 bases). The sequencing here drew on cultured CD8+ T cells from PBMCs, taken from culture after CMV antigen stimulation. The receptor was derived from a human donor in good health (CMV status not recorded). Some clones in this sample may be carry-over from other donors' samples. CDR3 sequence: CASSILLTRRLSRDTQYF. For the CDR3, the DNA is TGTGCCAGCAGTATCCTACTGACTAGACGACTAAGCAGAGATACGCAGTATTTT.